The 20 T cell receptor beta chains listed next were all sequenced from one sample in a study of blood T cell repertoires in COVID-19. Profiled with immunoSEQ multiplex PCR; TCRdb holds only in-frame clones, not every one. The sample has around 150,000 clones; 65% to 90% are singletons. Sequenced: peripheral blood. These receptors were collected from an older man with acute or convalescent COVID-19.

As concerns this clone: One junction end disagrees with the germline gene, perhaps due to a read error. The chain couples TRBV16 to TRBJ2-3; 8 positions match TRBD1. Looked up from germline, CDR1 is KGHSY and CDR2 is FQNENV. There are 14 residues in the CDR3. CDR3 nucleotides: TGTGCCAACAGCAGGGGGCAGAGCACAGATACGCAGTATTTT. Protein product: CANSRGQSTDTQYF.

The J gene is TRBJ2-2, the V gene TRBV11-1; 9 bases are a match to TRBD2. Germline assignment: CDR1 SGHAT and CDR2 FQDESV (reference sequence). This CDR3 contains 16 residues. J was trimmed by 0 bases and V by 5 bases; bases with no gene match: 4. In nucleotides, the CDR3 is TGTGCCAGCAGCCAAACTAGCGGGTCGAACACCGGGGAGCTGTTTTTT. It is translated as CASSQTSGSNTGELFF.

The chain is built from TRBV29-1 and TRBJ2-4, with D perhaps TRBD1 (7 bases). The germline V gene encodes CDR1 SQVTM and CDR2 ANQGSEA. The CDR3 runs 16 residues. V dropped 3 bases and J dropped 0 bases, with 15 bases sitting between them. The CDR3 reads CSVDTWQGGAKNIQYF. As DNA, the CDR3 is TGCAGCGTTGATACTTGGCAGGGGGGAGCCAAAAACATTCAGTACTTC.

The chain employs TRBV7-6 and TRBJ1-1; TRBD1 matches 7 bases. The CDR3 loop spans 17 amino acids. V shed 0 bases, J shed 2 bases, and the junction held 9 bases outside the gene matches. The germline gives CDR1 SGHVS, CDR2 FNYEAQ. The CDR3 loop is CASSLAGGQIRNTEAFF. CDR3 sequence (DNA): TGTGCCAGCAGCTTAGCGGGGGGACAGATACGAAACACTGAAGCTTTCTTT. The whole variable domain, filled in from reference TRBV7-6 and TRBJ1-1, reads GAGVSQSPRYKVTKRGQDVALRCDPISGHVSLYWYRQALGQGPEFLTYFNYEAQQDKSGLPNDRFSAERPEGSISTLTIQRTEQRDSAMYRCASSLAGGQIRNTEAFFGQGTRLTVV.

Here the CDR3 reads CASSQWGTGAQETQYF. CDR3 DNA: TGTGCCAGCAGCCAATGGGGGACAGGGGCCCAAGAGACCCAGTACTTC. The chain combines TRBV14 with TRBJ2-5, with 10 nucleotides matching TRBD1. Losses at the gene ends were 2 bases for V and 1 base for J; bases not matched to a gene: 4. CDR1 and CDR2 (germline): SGHDN, FVKESK. The CDR3 is 16 residues long.

This clone was recorded once. The chain joins TRBV11-2 to TRBJ2-7; TRBD2 is a possible D gene (6 bases). The length of the CDR3 is 13 residues. Germline assignment: CDR1 SGHAT and CDR2 FQNNGV. V gave up 1 base and J gave up 6 bases, with 10 bases separating them. The CDR3 spells CASSLVTSSEQYF. For the CDR3, the DNA is TGTGCCAGCAGCTTAGTAACTAGCTCCGAGCAGTACTTC. The complete variable domain, with remaining parts taken from reference TRBV11-2 and TRBJ2-7, reads EAGVAQSPRYKIIEKRQSVAFWCNPISGHATLYWYQQILGQGPKLLIQFQNNGVVDDSQLPKDRFSAERLKGVDSTLKIQPAKLEDSAVYLCASSLVTSSEQYFGPGTRLTVT.

This clone has only one observation. The chain recombines TRBV19 with TRBJ2-1; 9 nucleotides agree with TRBD1. The length of the CDR3 is 16 residues. With 1 base clipped from V and 7 bases from J, the junction kept 8 bases outside the gene matches. Germline CDR1 reads LNHDA; CDR2 reads SQIVND (reference sequence). The CDR3 here is CASSIVLDRGGNEQFF. The CDR3 DNA is TGTGCCAGTAGTATAGTATTGGACAGGGGTGGGAATGAGCAGTTCTTC. Filled out from reference TRBV19 and TRBJ2-1, the complete variable domain reads DGGITQSPKYLFRKEGQNVTLSCEQNLNHDAMYWYRQDPGQGLRLIYYSQIVNDFQKGDIAEGYSVSREKKESFPLTVTSAQKNPTAFYLCASSIVLDRGGNEQFFGPGTRLTVL.

The sample holds one count of this clone. The CDR3 region has the DNA TGTGCCACCAAAGGACTAGCGGTCCAAAATGAGCAGTTCTTC. Protein: CATKGLAVQNEQFF. This sequence joins TRBV15 and TRBJ2-1, with 10 bases aligning to TRBD2. Trimming removed 7 bases from V and 7 bases from J; junction bases left unmatched: 7. Germline CDR1 LNHNV, CDR2 YYDKDF (reference sequence). The CDR3 runs 14 residues.

The chain employs TRBV2 and TRBJ1-6; no reliable D call. There are 15 residues in the CDR3. Germline CDR1 is SNHLY and CDR2 is FYNNEI. The ends were cut back, 7 bases at V and 5 bases at J, with 15 bases in the middle. The CDR3 region is CASKRERGDNSPLHF. CDR3 nucleotides: TGTGCCAGCAAGCGAGAGCGCGGAGATAATTCACCCCTCCACTTT.

The chain couples TRBV13 to TRBJ1-4, with 8 nucleotides matching TRBD1. After removal of 3 bases from V and 8 bases from J, the junction contained 11 bases not matched to a gene. Germline V gene data show CDR1 as PRHDT and CDR2 as FYEKMQ (reference sequence). This CDR3 is 16 amino acids long. The CDR3 bases are TGTGCCAGCAGCTTTTACAGGGGGAGGTTAGGCGAAAAACTGTTTTTT. Protein: CASSFYRGRLGEKLFF.

The J gene is TRBJ1-6, the V gene TRBV7-8; D ambiguous. Trimming stripped 4 bases from V and 8 bases from J, with 15 bases between. Germline V lookup: CDR1 SGHVS, CDR2 FQNEAQ. This CDR3 region has 15 residues. In nucleotides, the CDR3 is TGTGCCAGCAGCTCTAGTGAGGGCTGGGATTCACCCCTCCACTTT. Its protein product is CASSSSEGWDSPLHF.

The J gene is TRBJ2-3, the V gene TRBV2, with a possible D match to TRBD2 (6 bases). Germline loops: CDR1 SNHLY, CDR2 FYNNEI. V was trimmed by 10 bases and J by 0 bases, leaving 11 bases between them. This CDR3 region has 13 residues. Written as DNA, the CDR3 is TGTGCCACGGGGCGGGAAAGCACAGATACGCAGTATTTT. Encoded protein: CATGRESTDTQYF.

The chain uses TRBV6-1 and TRBJ1-2, with a weak D call TRBD1 (5 bases). The germline gives CDR1 MNHNS, CDR2 SASEGT. CDR3 length: 15 residues. The V end was cut by 4 bases, the J end by 3 bases, with 15 bases between. The DNA of the CDR3 is TGTGCCAGCAGTGGAGCTTCAGGGTTTCACTATGGCTACACCTTC. This encodes CASSGASGFHYGYTF.

CDR3 in DNA: TGTGCCAGCAGTGAAAGAAGGACAGGGGCCTTCAATCAGCCCCAGCATTTT. Encoded protein: CASSERRTGAFNQPQHF. This chain joins TRBV6-1 and TRBJ1-5, with 9 positions matching TRBD1. Germline values: CDR1 MNHNS, CDR2 SASEGT. J lost 3 bases, V lost 2 bases, and 8 bases had no gene match. CDR3 size: 17 residues.

The rearrangement links TRBV6-2 or TRBV6-3 to TRBJ2-1; 11 nucleotides align to TRBD2. V lost 6 bases and J lost 6; bases outside the gene matches: 7. The CDR3 is 15 residues long. Germline CDR1 reads MNHEY; CDR2 reads SVGEGT. CDR3 region: CASSSLAGVGNEQFF. The CDR3 coding sequence is TGTGCCAGCAGCTCACTAGCGGGAGTAGGCAATGAGCAGTTCTTC.

This rearrangement joins TRBV4-2 to TRBJ1-6; D might be TRBD1 (6 bases). V was shortened by 3 bases and J by 7 bases, with 16 bases between the two germline ends. Germline V gene sequence: CDR1 LGHNA, CDR2 YNFKEQ. This CDR3 is built from 16 residues. The CDR3 coding sequence is TGTGCCAGCAGCCACCCGCCCGGGACACCCAATTCACCCCTCCACTTT. It specifies CASSHPPGTPNSPLHF.

This chain links TRBV2 with TRBJ1-1; TRBD1 agrees at 8 bases. The junction had 8 bases not matched to a gene; V was cut back by 6 bases and J by 5 bases. There are 14 residues in the CDR3. Germline CDR1 SNHLY, CDR2 FYNNEI. The CDR3 nucleotides read TGTGCCAGCAGAACGGACAGGGTTTCGACTGAAGCTTTCTTT. As protein: CASRTDRVSTEAFF.

The J gene is TRBJ2-3, the V gene TRBV24-1; TRBD1 aligns across 7 bases. CDR1 and CDR2 (germline): KGHDR, SFDVKD. Germline trimming cut 9 bases from V and 2 bases from J; bases unmatched to any gene: 10. The CDR3 runs to 15 residues. CDR3 amino acids: CATSPRGQHTDTQYF. The CDR3 DNA sequence: TGTGCCACCTCCCCGAGGGGACAGCACACAGATACGCAGTATTTT.

The chain is built from TRBV28 and TRBJ1-1, with TRBD1 identical over 12 bases. Trimming cost V 6 bases and J 4 bases; bases outside gene matches: 6. This CDR3 region has 15 residues. Germline CDR1 MDHEN, CDR2 SYDVKM. CDR3 nucleotides: TGTGCCAGCAGATTGGGGACAGGGGGCGGCACTGAAGCTTTCTTT. Protein product: CASRLGTGGGTEAFF.

The chain links TRBV9 to TRBJ2-2; 8 bases are shared with TRBD1. Trimming at V came to 0 bases and at J to 4 bases, leaving 2 bases not matched to a gene. The CDR3 has 15 amino acids. From germline, CDR1 is SGDLS and CDR2 YYNGEE. The CDR3 DNA is TGTGCCAGCAGCGTAGGGACAGGGAGCACCGGGGAGCTGTTTTTT. Translated: CASSVGTGSTGELFF.